This TCR beta chain appears in the sequencing data of a study of blood T cell repertoires in COVID-19. The V end was cut by 6 bases, the J end by 7 bases, with 16 bases between. Germline CDR1 reads SQVTM; CDR2 reads ANQGSEA. The CDR3 loop spans 14 amino acids. Original analysis: How many nucleated cells were present was estimated from reference gene primer amplification. Some clones are missing from TCRdb's copy, which holds only in-frame ones; the method was immunoSEQ multiplex PCR. That table supplies the V and J calls and clone size; D and trimming were determined from the DNA. The sample consists of tens of thousands of clones, about three quarters of them appearing once.

Sample: peripheral blood. The receptor's source is a man in his thirties or forties with COVID-19, enrolled during active disease. The rearrangement links TRBV29-1 to TRBJ1-6; TRBD1 is a possible D gene (6 bases). Written as DNA, the CDR3 is TGCAGCGTGTCTCCCGGGACAACGAATTCACCCCTCCACTTT. Translation: CSVSPGTTNSPLHF.